This section outlines one T cell receptor beta chain sequence together with its context. Its antigen remains unidentified. The CDR3 consists of 15 residues. Unmatched junction bases numbered 2, after V lost 3 bases and J lost 1 base. Germline CDR1 is KGHDR and CDR2 is SFDVKD. Pooling covered second doses at about 4 or about 12 weeks. The sample belongs to a study of T cell responses to AZD1222 COVID-19 vaccine. Study results and limitations: Only five to seven AZD1222 recipients tested seropositive at baseline. Repertoires in all cases were sampled only once the peak T cell response had passed.

Assay: immunoSEQ multiplex PCR; the TCRdb copy retains only in-frame clones and omits some. The top ten clones hold about 25% of a sample with 120,000 or so clones, about 79% of them seen once. The material sequenced was peripheral blood, taken 28 days after the second AZD1222 dose. This TCR was recovered from an adult who received the AZD1222 COVID-19 vaccine. The chain combines TRBV24-1 with TRBJ1-3; 7 nucleotides match TRBD1. The CDR3 DNA follows: TGTGCCACCAGTGATCCAGGGGGATCTGGAAACACCATATATTTT. Translated, it gives CATSDPGGSGNTIYF.